The rows below give T cell receptor beta chains drawn from one sample of a study of blood T cell repertoires in COVID-19. Here immunoSEQ multiplex PCR was the method, and the copy in TCRdb shows in-frame clones only, minus some. This table has about 63,000 clones, 76% appearing once. Input material: peripheral blood. The receptor source for this set is a woman aged 80 or over with acute or convalescent COVID-19. CDR3s leave out the opening cysteine and the closing phenylalanine or tryptophan.

J | V | CDR3
TRBJ2-5 | TRBV5-4 | ASSFGGAGETQY
TRBJ1-2 | TRBV6-5 | ASSPTGVDGYT
TRBJ2-2 | TRBV7-2 | ASSPATSRTGELF
TRBJ1-2 | TRBV28 | ASSPPRQGGNYGYT
TRBJ2-4 | TRBV28 | ASRDPGLAFQY
TRBJ2-1 | TRBV2 | ASRDSGRGEQF
TRBJ1-6 | TRBV28 | VTAGGSYNSPLH
TRBJ1-6 | TRBV2 | ASSLYGPNNSPLH
TRBJ2-6 | TRBV4-2 | ASSQDRGAYSGANVLT
TRBJ1-5 | TRBV27 | ASSLVQGIGQPQH
TRBJ2-5 | TRBV19 | ASSMRDRGQETQY
TRBJ1-1 | TRBV2 | ASSADRGEAF
TRBJ2-1 | TRBV20-1 | SASGGLAWMGNEQF
TRBJ2-5 | TRBV20-1 | SARAGETQY
TRBJ2-2 | TRBV18 | ASSPAGLGELF
TRBJ1-6 | TRBV7-2 | ASSDRPGQMISPLH
TRBJ2-1 | TRBV2 | ASSGTSGYNEQF
TRBJ2-1 | TRBV10-1 | ASRTSGKPISSSYNEQF
TRBJ2-3 | TRBV28 | ASSLPPGQRSTDTQY
TRBJ2-1 | TRBV29-1 | SARRDRGYNEQF
TRBJ1-1 | TRBV6-5 | ASSYVGGATEAF
TRBJ2-5 | TRBV5-1 | ASSQGASGEETQY
TRBJ2-7 | TRBV10-3 | ATRGDRNYEQY
TRBJ2-2 | TRBV9 | ASSVDSGTYTGELF
TRBJ2-7 | TRBV4-3 | ASSPFSGRVPYEQY
TRBJ2-5 | TRBV7-9 | ASSLATAEETQY
TRBJ2-1 | TRBV18 | ASSPDRGNEQF
TRBJ1-1 | TRBV11-2 | ASSLASGGEAF
TRBJ1-4 | TRBV6-4 | ASSDSDRHGLGKLF
TRBJ2-1 | TRBV5-1 | ASSSSLAGYNEQF
TRBJ2-7 | TRBV10-3 | AISESRLAGGGEQY
TRBJ2-5 | TRBV6-5 | ATKQGGLETQY
TRBJ2-6 | TRBV11-3 | ASSLGGTGANVLT
TRBJ2-3 | TRBV29-1 | SASGGQGSDTQY
TRBJ1-1 | TRBV7-9 | ASSLTTGEAF
TRBJ2-7 | TRBV27 | ASSRTSGTYEQY
TRBJ1-2 | TRBV18 | ASSPRDRVGGYT
TRBJ1-1 | TRBV5-5 | ASSSIMNTEAF
TRBJ2-1 | TRBV5-8 | ASSLEPLSYNEQF
TRBJ2-7 | TRBV20-1 | SALSNEQY
TRBJ2-5 | TRBV2 | AGGTVEETQY